These 31 T cell receptor beta chains originate from one sample sequenced in a study of cytotoxic CD8 clonotypes in ibrutinib-treated CLL. Clones were sequenced by immunoSEQ multiplex PCR, and TCRdb holds only the in-frame ones, with some missing. The sample contains around 20,000 clones, over 75% of which appear only once. Sequencing was performed on PBMCs, taken before ibrutinib treatment. All receptors come from a human donor with chronic lymphocytic leukemia.

This rearrangement joins TRBV19 to TRBJ2-3; a possible D gene is TRBD2 (6 bases). V lost 4 bases and J 5 bases, leaving 10 bases between the germline ends. This CDR3 has 13 residues. Germline V gives CDR1 LNHDA, CDR2 SQIVND (reference sequence). CDR3 DNA: TGTGCCAGTAGTAAATTGGAGGGAGATACGCAGTATTTT. This sequence encodes CASSKLEGDTQYF.

J is TRBJ2-7 and V is TRBV9; D is undetermined. This CDR3 region has 15 residues. CDR1 is SGDLS and CDR2 is YYNGEE in the germline V gene. V was cut by 0 bases and J by 3 bases, with 13 bases left in between. In DNA form, the CDR3 reads TGTGCCAGCAGCGTAGAGGGCTCATCCTACTACGAGCAGTACTTC. Amino acids: CASSVEGSSYYEQYF. The whole variable domain, remainder taken from reference TRBV9 and TRBJ2-7, is DSGVTQTPKHLITATGQRVTLRCSPRSGDLSVYWYQQSLDQGLQFLIQYYNGEERAKGNILERFSAQQFPDLHSELNLSSLELGDSALYFCASSVEGSSYYEQYFGPGTRLTVT.

This chain uses TRBV7-8 with TRBJ1-4; the D gene is possibly TRBD1 (5 bases). V lost 3 bases and J lost 2, with 7 bases in between. This CDR3 spans 14 amino acids. Looked up from germline, CDR1 is SGHVS and CDR2 is FQNEAQ. CDR3 sequence reads: CASSFGATNEKLFF. Here the CDR3 DNA reads TGTGCCAGCAGCTTTGGGGCCACTAATGAAAAACTGTTTTTT.

This clone came up a few times. V gene TRBV7-2 combines with J gene TRBJ1-1; D gene unclear. This CDR3 is 14 amino acids long. Germline CDR1 reads SGHTA; CDR2 reads FQGNSA. V dropped 5 bases and J dropped 0 bases, with 10 bases sitting between them. DNA of the CDR3: TGTGCCAGCAGCCTATCCCAGATGAACACTGAAGCTTTCTTT. This gives the protein CASSLSQMNTEAFF.

The chain is built from TRBV30 and TRBJ2-5; D may match TRBD1 or TRBD2 (5 bases each). V lost 0 bases, J lost 4 bases, and 12 bases lay in between. CDR1 and CDR2 from the germline V gene are GTSNPN and SVGIG (reference sequence). The CDR3 runs 14 residues. CDR3 sequence (DNA): TGTGCCTGGAGTGTCCGAGGGGCCCGAGAGACCCAGTACTTC. Amino acids: CAWSVRGARETQYF. Supplemented by reference TRBV30 and TRBJ2-5, the full variable domain reads SQTIHQWPATLVQPVGSPLSLECTVEGTSNPNLYWYRQAAGRGLQLLFYSVGIGQISSEVPQNLSASRPQDRQFILSSKKLLLSDSGFYLCAWSVRGARETQYFGPGTRLLVL.

The J gene is TRBJ1-6, the V gene TRBV5-6; D call uncertain. CDR3 length: 14 amino acids. Deletions cut 0 bases from V and 6 bases from J, with 7 bases between. The germline CDR1 and CDR2 sequences are SGHDT and YYEEEE. The CDR3 loop is CASSLERVNSPLHF. CDR3 DNA sequence: TGTGCCAGCAGCTTGGAGAGGGTTAATTCACCCCTCCACTTT.

V usage is TRBV7-2 and J usage is TRBJ1-1; possibly TRBD1 for D (6 bases). Germline lookup yields CDR1 SGHTA and CDR2 FQGNSA. This CDR3 is built from 15 residues. Trimming cost V 1 base and J 1 base, with 10 bases left between them. In DNA form, the CDR3 reads TGTGCCAGCAGCTTAGGTCGGGGGCCGAACACTGAAGCTTTCTTT. It specifies CASSLGRGPNTEAFF.

This chain joins TRBV4-2 and TRBJ1-2, with 7 nucleotides matching TRBD1. Trimming took 3 bases from V and 5 from J; bases not matched to a gene: 15. The length of the CDR3 is 17 residues. Germline CDR1 and CDR2: LGHNA and YNFKEQ. As DNA, the CDR3 is TGTGCCAGCAGCCAGAATTCAGGAGGGGGCGTAAGGTATGGCTACACCTTC. Its translation is CASSQNSGGGVRYGYTF.

This clone turned up a few times. The chain uses TRBV14 and TRBJ1-1, with no clear D. From germline, CDR1 is SGHDN and CDR2 FVKESK. The CDR3 has 13 amino acids. V lost 5 bases to trimming and J lost 1 base, with 8 bases between them. In nucleotides, the CDR3 is TGTGCCAGCAGCGTCAAAGAGAACACTGAAGCTTTCTTT. Its translation is CASSVKENTEAFF.

The genes are TRBV5-1 and TRBJ2-7, with 8 positions matching TRBD1. This CDR3 is built from 15 residues. With V trimmed by 2 bases and J by 2 bases, 6 bases remained unmatched. CDR1 SGHRS and CDR2 YFSETQ come from the germline V gene. The CDR3 loop reads CASSFRGTGPYEQYF. The DNA for the CDR3 is TGCGCCAGCAGCTTTCGGGGGACAGGACCCTACGAGCAGTACTTC.

The chain employs TRBV6-1 and TRBJ2-5; D is uncertain. The V end was cut by 3 bases, the J end by 4 bases, with 9 bases between. The CDR3 sequence is 13 residues long. Germline assignment: CDR1 MNHNS and CDR2 SASEGT. The CDR3 reads CASSDPDRETQYF. CDR3 coding DNA: TGTGCCAGCAGTGACCCGGACCGAGAGACCCAGTACTTC.

The rearrangement joins TRBV11-2 to TRBJ1-6, with D perhaps TRBD1 (5 bases). V lost 5 bases, J lost 7 bases, and 15 bases lay in between. The CDR3 spans 15 residues. CDR1 is SGHAT, CDR2 FQNNGV, per germline. CDR3 coding DNA: TGTGCCAGCAGCGCCGCGGGGACTCGAAATTCACCCCTCCACTTT. Its protein is CASSAAGTRNSPLHF.

This chain uses TRBV18 with TRBJ1-4; possible D gene TRBD1, 6 bases. The CDR3 covers 17 residues. V was trimmed by 4 bases and J by 2 bases, leaving 17 bases between them. Per germline, CDR1 KGHSH and CDR2 LQKENI. For the CDR3, the DNA is TGTGCCAGCTCACAAGACAGGAGTCCGTCGACTAATGAAAAACTGTTTTTT. Translation gives CASSQDRSPSTNEKLFF.

J is TRBJ1-2 and V is TRBV18; the match to TRBD1 covers 8 bases. The junction had 9 bases not matched to a gene; V was cut back by 2 bases and J by 4 bases. CDR3 length: 16 residues. CDR1 and CDR2 from the germline V gene are KGHSH and LQKENI. As DNA, the CDR3 is TGTGCCAGCTCACCAGTTGGACAGGGCGTTACCTATGGCTACACCTTC. Residues: CASSPVGQGVTYGYTF.

The chain couples TRBV7-2 to TRBJ1-1; D not resolved. Germline CDR1 and CDR2: SGHTA and FQGNSA. This CDR3 spans 14 amino acids. Trimming took 1 base from V and 0 from J, leaving 6 bases between them. The CDR3 DNA reads TGTGCCAGCAGCTTAGGTGGGGTGAACACTGAAGCTTTCTTT. Encoded protein: CASSLGGVNTEAFF.

This chain joins TRBV19 and TRBJ1-2; D possibly corresponds to TRBD1 (5 bases). The germline gives CDR1 LNHDA, CDR2 SQIVND (reference sequence). This CDR3 region has 15 residues. The V gene lost 2 bases and the J gene lost 1 base, with 11 bases spanning the gap. CDR3 protein: CASSIKDTSNYGYTF. The CDR3 DNA is TGTGCCAGTAGTATAAAGGACACCAGTAACTATGGCTACACCTTC.

The CDR3 is CASSSDLETQYF. As DNA, the CDR3 is TGCGCCAGCAGCTCGGACCTGGAGACCCAGTACTTC. V usage is TRBV5-1 and J usage is TRBJ2-5, with unresolved D. Germline V gives CDR1 SGHRS, CDR2 YFSETQ. The CDR3 runs 12 residues. V dropped 3 bases and J dropped 5 bases, with 8 bases sitting between them. Variable domain in full (rest from reference TRBV5-1 and TRBJ2-5): KAGVTQTPRYLIKTRGQQVTLSCSPISGHRSVSWYQQTPGQGLQFLFEYFSETQRNKGNFPGRFSGRQFSNSRSEMNVSTLELGDSALYLCASSSDLETQYFGPGTRLLVL.

The rearrangement links TRBV7-9 to TRBJ2-7, with a possible D match to TRBD1 (6 bases). This CDR3 is 11 amino acids long. With 5 bases removed from V and 8 bases from J, the gap between germline ends came to 10 bases. Germline CDR1 is SEHNR and CDR2 is FQNEAQ (reference sequence). The CDR3 spells CASSPGQQQYF. The CDR3 DNA reads TGTGCCAGCAGCCCTGGACAGCAGCAGTACTTC.

This sequence joins TRBV28 and TRBJ2-2; TRBD2 matches at 9 bases. Germline V gives CDR1 MDHEN, CDR2 SYDVKM. There are 18 residues in the CDR3. Trimming took 3 bases from V and 1 from J; bases not matched to a gene: 9. The CDR3 region is CASSFFRFSGGNTGELFF. The CDR3 nucleotides are TGTGCCAGCAGTTTCTTCCGATTTAGCGGGGGGAACACCGGGGAGCTGTTTTTT.

This rearrangement joins TRBV5-1 to TRBJ2-1; 12 bases fit TRBD1. This CDR3 region has 18 residues. Germline CDR1 is SGHRS and CDR2 is YFSETQ. Trimming removed 0 bases from V and 1 base from J; junction bases left unmatched: 5. In DNA, the CDR3 is TGCGCCAGCAGCTTGGGGGACAGGGGGCCACTGTCCTACAATGAGCAGTTCTTC. The encoded protein is CASSLGDRGPLSYNEQFF.

The J gene is TRBJ2-3, the V gene TRBV6-1; D gene unclear. The CDR3 loop spans 12 amino acids. Germline V gene lookup returns CDR1 MNHNS and CDR2 SASEGT. Between the trimmed V and J ends, which lost 9 bases and 2 bases, there was a span of 9 bases. The CDR3 nucleotides read TGTGCCAGTACTACGAACACAGATACGCAGTATTTT. Translation gives CASTTNTDTQYF.

CDR3 coding DNA: TGTGCCAGCAGCTTAGAGCTGCCGAAGAGCGGCTACACCTTC. Translated: CASSLELPKSGYTF. The chain couples TRBV11-2 to TRBJ1-2, with D hard to call. The CDR3 extends over 14 amino acids. CDR1 and CDR2 (germline): SGHAT, FQNNGV. V lost 0 bases, J lost 8 bases, and 13 bases lay in between.

In its sample, this clone was seen once. This chain joins TRBV9 and TRBJ2-5, with 8 positions matching TRBD1. From germline, CDR1 is SGDLS and CDR2 YYNGEE. V trimming: 4 bases; J trimming: 3 bases; junction bases outside the gene matches: 5. This CDR3 region has 14 residues. The CDR3, as DNA: TGTGCCAGCAGCACCAACAGGGGGGAAGAGACCCAGTACTTC. This sequence encodes CASSTNRGEETQYF.

The chain employs TRBV6-5 and TRBJ1-5; D is possibly TRBD1 (6 bases). The germline gives CDR1 MNHEY, CDR2 SVGAGI. The CDR3 runs 13 residues. Trimming left V 7 bases short and J 5 bases short, with 12 bases between. The CDR3 nucleotides are TGTGCCAGCATGGGGGGCGCGGATCAGCCCCAGCATTTT. Its translation: CASMGGADQPQHF.

A few counts support this clone. V usage is TRBV19 and J usage is TRBJ1-5, with D perhaps TRBD1 (5 bases). V was trimmed by 4 bases and J by 9 bases, leaving 16 bases between them. The germline V gene encodes CDR1 LNHDA and CDR2 SQIVND (reference sequence). The CDR3 loop spans 14 amino acids. CDR3 bases: TGTGCCAGTAGTACGGGGGAGGGTATGAGGCCCCAGCATTTT. This gives the protein CASSTGEGMRPQHF. Supplemented by reference TRBV19 and TRBJ1-5, the full variable domain reads DGGITQSPKYLFRKEGQNVTLSCEQNLNHDAMYWYRQDPGQGLRLIYYSQIVNDFQKGDIAEGYSVSREKKESFPLTVTSAQKNPTAFYLCASSTGEGMRPQHFGDGTRLSIL.

The gene calls are TRBV27 and TRBJ1-2; D remains unclear. Trimming left V 2 bases short and J 4 bases short, with 14 bases between. CDR1 is MNHEY, CDR2 SMNVEV, per germline (reference sequence). The CDR3 loop spans 15 amino acids. The chain's CDR3 is CASSLQALAGYGYTF. The CDR3 nucleotides are TGTGCCAGCAGTTTACAAGCCCTGGCAGGCTATGGCTACACCTTC.

The chain joins TRBV4-3 to TRBJ1-5, with unresolved D. The ends were cut back, 4 bases at V and 7 bases at J, with 14 bases in the middle. Germline V gene sequence: CDR1 LGHNA, CDR2 YSLEER. This CDR3 contains 14 residues. The CDR3 reads CASSPRAGAQPQHF. CDR3 DNA: TGCGCCAGCAGCCCTCGCGCGGGCGCCCAGCCCCAGCATTTT.

The rearrangement uses TRBV7-2 and TRBJ2-5; 11 bases match TRBD2. The V segment lost 1 base and the J segment 3 bases; nucleotides outside the gene matches: 4. CDR3 length: 16 amino acids. The germline CDR1 and CDR2 sequences are SGHTA and FQGNSA. The chain's CDR3 is CASSLVLAGGKETQYF. Here the CDR3 DNA reads TGTGCCAGCAGCTTAGTTCTAGCGGGGGGTAAAGAGACCCAGTACTTC.

This clone has more than one count but fewer than ten. The chain has TRBV19 and TRBJ2-7, with 9 bases lining up with TRBD2. This CDR3 has 16 amino acids. J gave up 2 bases and V 4 bases, and 9 bases lay outside the gene matches. CDR1 and CDR2 (germline): LNHDA, SQIVND (reference sequence). The CDR3 loop is CASSTAAGGRPYEQYF. CDR3 nucleotide sequence: TGTGCCAGTAGTACCGCAGCGGGGGGCCGACCCTACGAGCAGTACTTC.

The chain recombines TRBV2 with TRBJ2-5; D is undetermined. The V and J ends lost 0 bases and 5 bases respectively, with 4 bases between them. Per germline, CDR1 SNHLY and CDR2 FYNNEI. The CDR3 is made up of 12 amino acids. This CDR3 is CASSEARETQYF. CDR3 sequence (DNA): TGTGCCAGCAGTGAAGCGCGTGAGACCCAGTACTTC.

This chain connects TRBV6-6 to TRBJ1-5, with 7 positions matching TRBD1. This CDR3 comprises 14 residues. The V gene's germline CDR1 is MNHNY and CDR2 SVGAGI (reference sequence). V dropped 3 bases and J dropped 7; count of bases not matched to a gene: 6. CDR3 coding DNA: TGTGCCAGCAGTTATACAGGGGAGGGACAGCCCCAGCATTTT. It codes for CASSYTGEGQPQHF.